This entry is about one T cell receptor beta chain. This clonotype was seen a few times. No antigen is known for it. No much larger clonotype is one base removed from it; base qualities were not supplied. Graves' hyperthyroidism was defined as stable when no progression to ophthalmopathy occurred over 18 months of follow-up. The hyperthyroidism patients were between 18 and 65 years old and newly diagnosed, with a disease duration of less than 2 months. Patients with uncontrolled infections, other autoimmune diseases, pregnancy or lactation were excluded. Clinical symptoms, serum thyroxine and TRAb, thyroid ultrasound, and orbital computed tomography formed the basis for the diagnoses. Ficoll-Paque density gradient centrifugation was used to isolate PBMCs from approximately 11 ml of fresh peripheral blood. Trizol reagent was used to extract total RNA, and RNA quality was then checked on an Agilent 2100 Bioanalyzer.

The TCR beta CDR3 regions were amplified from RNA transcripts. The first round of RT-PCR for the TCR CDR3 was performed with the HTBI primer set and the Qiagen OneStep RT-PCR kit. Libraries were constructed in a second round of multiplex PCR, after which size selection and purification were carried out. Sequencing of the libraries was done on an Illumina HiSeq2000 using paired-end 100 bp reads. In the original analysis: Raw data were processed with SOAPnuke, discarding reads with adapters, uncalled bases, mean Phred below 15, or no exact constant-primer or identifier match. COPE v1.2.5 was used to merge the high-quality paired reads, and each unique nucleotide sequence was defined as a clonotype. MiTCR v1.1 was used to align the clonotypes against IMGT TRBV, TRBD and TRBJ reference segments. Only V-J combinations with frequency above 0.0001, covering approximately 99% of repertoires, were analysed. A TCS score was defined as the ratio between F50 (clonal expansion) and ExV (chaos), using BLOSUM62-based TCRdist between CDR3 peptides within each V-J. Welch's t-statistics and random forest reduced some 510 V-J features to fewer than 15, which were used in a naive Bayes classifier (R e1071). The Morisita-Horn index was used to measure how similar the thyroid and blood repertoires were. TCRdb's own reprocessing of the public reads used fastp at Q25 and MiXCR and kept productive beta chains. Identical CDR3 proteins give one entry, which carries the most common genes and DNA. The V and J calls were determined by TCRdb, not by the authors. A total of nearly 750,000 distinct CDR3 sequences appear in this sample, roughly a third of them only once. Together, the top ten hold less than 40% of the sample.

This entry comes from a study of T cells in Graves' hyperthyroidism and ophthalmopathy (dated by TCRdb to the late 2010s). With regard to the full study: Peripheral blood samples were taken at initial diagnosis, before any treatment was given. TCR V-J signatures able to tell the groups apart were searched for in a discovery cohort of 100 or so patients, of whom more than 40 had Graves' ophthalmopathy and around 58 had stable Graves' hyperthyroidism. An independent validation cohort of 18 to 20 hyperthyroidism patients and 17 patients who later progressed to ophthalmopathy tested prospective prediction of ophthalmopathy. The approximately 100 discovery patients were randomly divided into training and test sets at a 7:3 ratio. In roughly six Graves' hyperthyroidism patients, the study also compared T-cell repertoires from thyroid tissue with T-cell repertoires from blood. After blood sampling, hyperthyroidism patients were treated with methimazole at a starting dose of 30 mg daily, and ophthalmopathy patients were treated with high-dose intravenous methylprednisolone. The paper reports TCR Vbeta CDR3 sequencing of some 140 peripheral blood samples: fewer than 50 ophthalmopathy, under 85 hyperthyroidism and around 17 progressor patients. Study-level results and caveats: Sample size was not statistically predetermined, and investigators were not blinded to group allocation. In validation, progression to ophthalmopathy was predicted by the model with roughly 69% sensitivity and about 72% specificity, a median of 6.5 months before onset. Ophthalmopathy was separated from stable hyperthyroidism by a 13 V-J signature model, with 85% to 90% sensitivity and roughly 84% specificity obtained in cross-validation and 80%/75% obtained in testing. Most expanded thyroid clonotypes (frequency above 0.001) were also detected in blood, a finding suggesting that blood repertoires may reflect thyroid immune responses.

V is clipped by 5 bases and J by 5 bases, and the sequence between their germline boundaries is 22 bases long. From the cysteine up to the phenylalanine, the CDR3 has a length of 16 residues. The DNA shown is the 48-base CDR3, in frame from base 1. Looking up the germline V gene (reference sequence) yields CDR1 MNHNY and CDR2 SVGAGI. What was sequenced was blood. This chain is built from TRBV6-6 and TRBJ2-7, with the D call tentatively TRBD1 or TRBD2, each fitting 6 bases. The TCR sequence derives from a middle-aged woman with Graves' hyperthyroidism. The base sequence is TGTGCCAGCAGTAAGAGGGGGGCGCAGGGGACCCACGAGCAGTACTTC. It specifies CASSKRGAQGTHEQYF.